A selection of T cell receptor beta chains follows, all from one sample in a study of T cell responses to AZD1222 COVID-19 vaccine. Assay used: immunoSEQ multiplex PCR; TCRdb lists only in-frame clones, some missing. The table has about 94,000 clones, 85% seen once. Source: peripheral blood, taken 28 days after the second AZD1222 dose. These receptors all come from an adult who received the AZD1222 COVID-19 vaccine. Both conserved end residues are trimmed from each CDR3. Clone size appears in some rows only: once, few, many, or a class for an expanded clone.

v_gene: TRBV19
abundance: -
j_gene: TRBJ2-2
CDR3aa: AKPAGQKIKLNTGELF

v_gene: TRBV2
abundance: -
j_gene: TRBJ1-1
CDR3aa: ASRNTGAGNTEAF

v_gene: TRBV3-1/TRBV3-2
abundance: -
j_gene: TRBJ2-7
CDR3aa: ASSQALTYEQY

v_gene: TRBV18
abundance: -
j_gene: TRBJ2-7
CDR3aa: ASSPREGTYEQY

v_gene: TRBV12-3/TRBV12-4
abundance: -
j_gene: TRBJ1-1
CDR3aa: ASIPDVGEAF

v_gene: TRBV7-3
abundance: -
j_gene: TRBJ2-3
CDR3aa: ASSLAGGVDTQY

v_gene: TRBV19
abundance: -
j_gene: TRBJ1-1
CDR3aa: ASSMRGGDTEAF

v_gene: TRBV5-4
abundance: -
j_gene: TRBJ1-3
CDR3aa: ASSLPTGSGNTIY

v_gene: TRBV6-2/TRBV6-3
abundance: -
j_gene: TRBJ2-1
CDR3aa: ASSYSTSGYNEQF

v_gene: TRBV7-8
abundance: once
j_gene: TRBJ2-1
CDR3aa: ASSSFGLSSYNEQF

v_gene: TRBV9
abundance: -
j_gene: TRBJ1-6
CDR3aa: ASSEGAGTANSPLH

v_gene: TRBV28
abundance: -
j_gene: TRBJ1-1
CDR3aa: ASSRQGIFGTEAF

v_gene: TRBV2
abundance: -
j_gene: TRBJ2-6
CDR3aa: ATLTTGSSGANVLT

v_gene: TRBV19
abundance: -
j_gene: TRBJ2-4
CDR3aa: ASTSLTGTKNIQY

v_gene: TRBV12-3/TRBV12-4
abundance: -
j_gene: TRBJ1-5
CDR3aa: ASSLRGNQPQH

v_gene: TRBV5-1
abundance: -
j_gene: TRBJ2-7
CDR3aa: ASSLGDRAHEQY

v_gene: TRBV2
abundance: -
j_gene: TRBJ2-5
CDR3aa: ASTLGQGFSGGRRQETQY

v_gene: TRBV19
abundance: -
j_gene: TRBJ1-2
CDR3aa: ASSITRSYGYT

v_gene: TRBV4-2
abundance: -
j_gene: TRBJ2-1
CDR3aa: ASSGAGGYNEQF

v_gene: TRBV6-4
abundance: -
j_gene: TRBJ2-1
CDR3aa: ASSLDTSLDEQF

v_gene: TRBV6-5
abundance: once
j_gene: TRBJ1-2
CDR3aa: ASSSSELYGYT

v_gene: TRBV18
abundance: once
j_gene: TRBJ1-2
CDR3aa: ASSPLRELYGYT

v_gene: TRBV19
abundance: -
j_gene: TRBJ2-7
CDR3aa: ASSIRVPSITLRVEQY

v_gene: TRBV7-2
abundance: once
j_gene: TRBJ1-2
CDR3aa: ASSLSTGSVGGYT

v_gene: TRBV23-1
abundance: -
j_gene: TRBJ2-2
CDR3aa: ASSHTGGLAGGVASIGELF

v_gene: TRBV25-1
abundance: once
j_gene: TRBJ1-4
CDR3aa: ASSDPTGDEKLF

v_gene: TRBV9
abundance: -
j_gene: TRBJ2-3
CDR3aa: ASSVWGTDTDTQY

v_gene: TRBV2
abundance: -
j_gene: TRBJ1-5
CDR3aa: ASSEDSFGAGGQPQH

v_gene: TRBV3-1/TRBV3-2
abundance: -
j_gene: TRBJ1-2
CDR3aa: ASSQDALRGLGYGYT

v_gene: TRBV19
abundance: -
j_gene: TRBJ1-2
CDR3aa: ASSNRADGYT

v_gene: TRBV23-1
abundance: -
j_gene: TRBJ2-5
CDR3aa: ASLALAQY

v_gene: TRBV9
abundance: -
j_gene: TRBJ2-5
CDR3aa: ASSPWGLSGREETQY

v_gene: TRBV2
abundance: -
j_gene: TRBJ2-7
CDR3aa: ASSTSYEQY

v_gene: TRBV19
abundance: -
j_gene: TRBJ2-5
CDR3aa: ANIRDTETQY

v_gene: TRBV2
abundance: once
j_gene: TRBJ2-1
CDR3aa: ASSGTSGTYNEQF

v_gene: TRBV9
abundance: -
j_gene: TRBJ2-7
CDR3aa: ASTRDLQTYEQY

v_gene: TRBV18
abundance: -
j_gene: TRBJ2-7
CDR3aa: ASSSGRRVPYEQY